This TCR beta chain was obtained from a study of early T cells in non-severe SARS-CoV-2 infection. V dropped 8 bases and J dropped 2 bases, with 16 bases sitting between them. Per the germline V gene, CDR1 is SGHTA and CDR2 is FQGNSA. The CDR3 loop spans 14 amino acids. TCRdb itself ran the 5' RACE reads through MiXCR, one entry per CDR3 protein. The sample has about 59,000 distinct CDR3 sequences; roughly an eighth are singletons. V usage is TRBV7-2 and J usage is TRBJ2-7, with D uncertain. Source: whole blood, taken at baseline. The receptor was isolated from an adult who was a healthcare worker with PCR-confirmed SARS-CoV-2 infection or an uninfected control (not recorded which). This CDR3 is CASASPGQPYEQYF. In DNA, the CDR3 is TGTGCCAGCGCCAGCCCCGGCCAACCCTACGAGCAGTACTTC.